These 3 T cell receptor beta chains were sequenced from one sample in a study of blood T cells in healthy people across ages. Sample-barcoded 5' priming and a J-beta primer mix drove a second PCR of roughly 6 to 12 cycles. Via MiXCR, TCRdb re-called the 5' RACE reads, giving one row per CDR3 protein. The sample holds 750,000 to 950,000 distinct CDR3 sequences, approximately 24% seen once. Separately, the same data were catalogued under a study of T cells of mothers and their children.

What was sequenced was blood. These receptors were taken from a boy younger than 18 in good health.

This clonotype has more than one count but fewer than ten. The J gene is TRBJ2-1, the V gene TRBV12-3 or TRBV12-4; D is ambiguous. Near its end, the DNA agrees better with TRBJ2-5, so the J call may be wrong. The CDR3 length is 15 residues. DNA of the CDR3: TGTGCCAGCAGTTCTGGACCCCAAGGCGTTCAGACCCAGTACTTC. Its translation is CASSSGPQGVQTQYF.

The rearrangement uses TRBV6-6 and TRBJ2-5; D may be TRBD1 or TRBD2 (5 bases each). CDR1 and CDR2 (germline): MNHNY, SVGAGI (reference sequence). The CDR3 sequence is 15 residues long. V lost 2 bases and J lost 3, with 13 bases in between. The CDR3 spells CASSYVQGTEETQYF. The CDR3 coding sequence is TGTGCCAGCAGTTACGTTCAAGGGACGGAAGAGACCCAGTACTTC.

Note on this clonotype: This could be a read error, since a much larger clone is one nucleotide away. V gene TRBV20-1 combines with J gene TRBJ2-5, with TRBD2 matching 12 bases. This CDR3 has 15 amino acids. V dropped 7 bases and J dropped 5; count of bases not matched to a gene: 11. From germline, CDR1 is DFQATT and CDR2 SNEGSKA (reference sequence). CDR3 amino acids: CSVLVTSGGWETQYF. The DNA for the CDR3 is TGCAGTGTCCTAGTGACTAGCGGGGGTTGGGAGACCCAGTACTTC.